This T cell receptor (beta chain) was profiled in a study of blood T cell repertoires in COVID-19. There are 12 residues in the CDR3. Trimming shortened V by 4 bases and J by 9 bases, and 13 bases separated the two germline ends. Looked up from germline, CDR1 is SGHRS and CDR2 is YFSETQ. Measured with immunoSEQ multiplex PCR; TCRdb has only the in-frame clones, and not every one. The profile covers 130,000 to 150,000 clones, with around 80% appearing a single time and roughly 13% taken by the ten largest. The TCR originated in a man between 60 and 75 years old with active or convalescent COVID-19. The sequencing sample was made of peripheral blood. The rearrangement joins TRBV5-1 to TRBJ2-5; possible D gene TRBD2, 5 bases. DNA for the CDR3: TGCGCCAGCAGCCCGGAAGACGGGGCCCAGTACTTC. Residues: CASSPEDGAQYF.